This TCR beta chain was found in a study of blood T cells in healthy people across ages. Caucasian, healthy and from Russia, the donors were aged between 6 and 90. Total RNA amounts of at least 6 micrograms were extracted per sample. A second PCR, run for roughly 7 to 11 cycles, used a sample-barcoded 5' primer plus a J-beta primer mix. One entry per CDR3 protein, called by TCRdb with MiXCR from the 5' RACE reads. The sample consists of approximately 760,000 distinct CDR3 sequences, more than 20% of them appearing once. Germline CDR1 reads MGHRA; CDR2 reads YSYEKL. The CDR3 contains 16 residues. This sample also appeared in a second study, on T cells of mothers and their children.

The sequencing sample was made of blood. The V call is TRBV4-1, the J call TRBJ2-5; D perhaps matches TRBD1 (6 bases). The end of the DNA fits TRBJ2-7 better, so the J call may be wrong. The source is a boy aged 5 to 17 in good health. The CDR3 reads CASSQDGGSRAYEQYF. DNA of the CDR3: TGCGCCAGCAGCCAAGATGGGGGCTCTAGGGCCTACGAGCAGTACTTC.